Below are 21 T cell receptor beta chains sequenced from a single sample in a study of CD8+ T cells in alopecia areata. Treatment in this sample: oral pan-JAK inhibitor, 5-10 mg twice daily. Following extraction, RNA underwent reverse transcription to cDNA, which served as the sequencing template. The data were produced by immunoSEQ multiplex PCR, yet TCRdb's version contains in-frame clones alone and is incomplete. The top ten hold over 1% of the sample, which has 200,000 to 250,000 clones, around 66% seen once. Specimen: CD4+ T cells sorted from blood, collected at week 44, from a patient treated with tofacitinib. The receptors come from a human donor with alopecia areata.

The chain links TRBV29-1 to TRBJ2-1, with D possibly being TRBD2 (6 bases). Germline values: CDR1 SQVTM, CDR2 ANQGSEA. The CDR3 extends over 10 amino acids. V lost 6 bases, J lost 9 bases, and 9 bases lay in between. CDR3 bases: TGCAGCGTGGAGGGTATTGAGCAGTTCTTC. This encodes CSVEGIEQFF.

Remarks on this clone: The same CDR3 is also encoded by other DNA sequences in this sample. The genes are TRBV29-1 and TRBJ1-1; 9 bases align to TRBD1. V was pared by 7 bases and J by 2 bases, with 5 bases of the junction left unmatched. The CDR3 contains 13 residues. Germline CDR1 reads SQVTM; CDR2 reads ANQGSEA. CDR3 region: CSAPGQGNTEAFF. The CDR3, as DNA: TGCAGCGCCCCGGGACAGGGTAACACTGAAGCTTTCTTT. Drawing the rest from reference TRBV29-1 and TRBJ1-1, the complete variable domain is SAVISQKPSRDICQRGTSLTIQCQVDSQVTMMFWYRQQPGQSLTLIATANQGSEATYESGFVIDKFPISRPNLTFSTLTVSNMSPEDSSIYLCSAPGQGNTEAFFGQGTRLTVV.

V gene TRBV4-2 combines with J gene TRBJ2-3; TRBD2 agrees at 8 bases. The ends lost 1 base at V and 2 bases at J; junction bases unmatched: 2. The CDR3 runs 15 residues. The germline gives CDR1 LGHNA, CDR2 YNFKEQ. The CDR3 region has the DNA TGTGCCAGCAGCCAAGGAGCGGGGGCCACAGATACGCAGTATTTT. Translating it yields CASSQGAGATDTQYF.

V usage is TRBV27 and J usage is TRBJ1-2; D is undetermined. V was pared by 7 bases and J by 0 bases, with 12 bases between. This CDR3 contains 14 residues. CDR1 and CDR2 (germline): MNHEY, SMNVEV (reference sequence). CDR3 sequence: CASTSALSNYGYTF. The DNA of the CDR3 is TGTGCCAGCACCTCAGCCCTTTCTAACTATGGCTACACCTTC.

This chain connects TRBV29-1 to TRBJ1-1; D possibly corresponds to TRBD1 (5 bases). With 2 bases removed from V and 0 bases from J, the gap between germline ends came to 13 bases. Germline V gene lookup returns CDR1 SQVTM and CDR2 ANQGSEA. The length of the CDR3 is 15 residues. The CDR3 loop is CSVEPRQNMNTEAFF. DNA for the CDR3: TGCAGCGTTGAACCCCGACAGAACATGAACACTGAAGCTTTCTTT.

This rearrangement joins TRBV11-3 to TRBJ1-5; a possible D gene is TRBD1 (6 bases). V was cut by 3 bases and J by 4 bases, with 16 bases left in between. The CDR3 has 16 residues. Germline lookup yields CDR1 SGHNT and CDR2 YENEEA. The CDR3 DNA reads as TGTGCCAGCAGCTTCCCTCCGGGGCAGGGGAATCAGCCCCAGCATTTT. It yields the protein CASSFPPGQGNQPQHF.

The CDR3 bases are TGTGCCAGCAGTGAAGAGGGGGCGCGCGACACTGAAGCTTTCTTT. Protein product: CASSEEGARDTEAFF. This chain links TRBV25-1 with TRBJ1-1, with TRBD1 matching 7 bases. The CDR3 is made up of 15 amino acids. Trimming cost V 2 bases and J 3 bases; bases outside gene matches: 6. The V gene's germline CDR1 is MGHDK and CDR2 SYGVNS.

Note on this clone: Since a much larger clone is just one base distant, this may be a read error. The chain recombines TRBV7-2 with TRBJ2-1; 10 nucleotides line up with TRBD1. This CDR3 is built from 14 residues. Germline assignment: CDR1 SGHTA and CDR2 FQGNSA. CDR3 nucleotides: TGTGCCGGCAGCCCGGACAGGGGGGGGAATGAGCAGTTCTTC. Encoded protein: CAGSPDRGGNEQFF.

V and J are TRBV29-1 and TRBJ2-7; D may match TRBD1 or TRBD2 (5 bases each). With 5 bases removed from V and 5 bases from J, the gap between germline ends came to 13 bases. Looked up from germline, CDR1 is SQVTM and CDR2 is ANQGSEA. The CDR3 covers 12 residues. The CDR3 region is CSVRRGRNEQYF. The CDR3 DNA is TGCAGCGTTAGAAGGGGACGGAACGAGCAGTACTTC.

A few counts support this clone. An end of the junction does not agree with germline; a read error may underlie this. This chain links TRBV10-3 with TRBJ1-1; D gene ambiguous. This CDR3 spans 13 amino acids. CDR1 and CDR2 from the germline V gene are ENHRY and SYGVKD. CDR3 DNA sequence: TGTGCCATCGGTGAGGAGATGAACACTGAAGCTTTCTTT. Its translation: CAIGEEMNTEAFF.

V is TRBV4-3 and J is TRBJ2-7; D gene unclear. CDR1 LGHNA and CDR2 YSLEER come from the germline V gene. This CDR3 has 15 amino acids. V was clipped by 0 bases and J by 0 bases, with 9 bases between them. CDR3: CASSQDWVTSYEQYF. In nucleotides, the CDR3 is TGCGCCAGCAGCCAAGACTGGGTTACCTCCTACGAGCAGTACTTC.

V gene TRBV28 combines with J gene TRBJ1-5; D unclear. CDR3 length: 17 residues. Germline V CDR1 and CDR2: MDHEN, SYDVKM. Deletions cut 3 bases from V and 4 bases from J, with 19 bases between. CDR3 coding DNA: TGTGCCAGCAGTTTTGCCTCAGTGGCAGGACGGAATCAGCCCCAGCATTTT. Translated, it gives CASSFASVAGRNQPQHF.

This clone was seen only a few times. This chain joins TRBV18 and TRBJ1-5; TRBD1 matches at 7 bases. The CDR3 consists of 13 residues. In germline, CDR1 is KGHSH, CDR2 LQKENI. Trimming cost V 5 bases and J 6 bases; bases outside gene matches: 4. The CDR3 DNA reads TGTGCCAGCTCAGTGACAGGGAGTCAGCCCCAGCATTTT. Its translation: CASSVTGSQPQHF. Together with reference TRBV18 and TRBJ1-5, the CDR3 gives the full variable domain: NAGVMQNPRHLVRRRGQEARLRCSPMKGHSHVYWYRQLPEEGLKFMVYLQKENIIDESGMPKERFSAEFPKEGPSILRIQQVVRGDSAAYFCASSVTGSQPQHFGDGTRLSIL.

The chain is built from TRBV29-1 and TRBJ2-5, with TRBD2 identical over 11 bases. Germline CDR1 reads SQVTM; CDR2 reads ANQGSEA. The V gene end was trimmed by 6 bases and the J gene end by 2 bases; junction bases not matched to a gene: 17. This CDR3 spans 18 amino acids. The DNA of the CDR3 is TGCAGCGTCCGAACAGGGGCTAGCGGGGGGCCGAGGCAAGAGACCCAGTACTTC. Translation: CSVRTGASGGPRQETQYF.

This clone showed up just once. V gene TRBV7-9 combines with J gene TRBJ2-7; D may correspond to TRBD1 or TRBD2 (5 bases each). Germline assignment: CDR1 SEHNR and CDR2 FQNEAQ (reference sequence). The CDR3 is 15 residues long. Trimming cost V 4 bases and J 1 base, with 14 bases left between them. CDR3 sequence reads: CASSSKGPVSYEQYF. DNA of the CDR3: TGTGCCAGCAGCTCTAAGGGACCGGTATCCTACGAGCAGTACTTC.

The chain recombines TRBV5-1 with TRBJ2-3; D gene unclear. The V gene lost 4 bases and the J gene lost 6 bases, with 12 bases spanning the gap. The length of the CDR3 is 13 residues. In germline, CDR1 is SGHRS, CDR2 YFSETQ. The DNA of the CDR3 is TGCGCCAGCAGCATCGATATTGGGGATACGCAGTATTTT. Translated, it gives CASSIDIGDTQYF.

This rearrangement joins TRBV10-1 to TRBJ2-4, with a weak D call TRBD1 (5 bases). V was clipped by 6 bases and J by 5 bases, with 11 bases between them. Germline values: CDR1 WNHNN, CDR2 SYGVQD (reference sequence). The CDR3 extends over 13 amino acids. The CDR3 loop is CASSGHMENIQYF. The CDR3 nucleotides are TGCGCCAGCAGCGGACATATGGAAAACATTCAGTACTTC.

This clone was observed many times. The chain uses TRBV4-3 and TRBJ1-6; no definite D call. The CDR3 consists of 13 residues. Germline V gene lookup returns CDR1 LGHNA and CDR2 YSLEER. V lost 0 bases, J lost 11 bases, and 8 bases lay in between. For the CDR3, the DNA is TGCGCCAGCAGCCAAGAAGGGCGTCCACCCCTCCACTTT. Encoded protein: CASSQEGRPPLHF.

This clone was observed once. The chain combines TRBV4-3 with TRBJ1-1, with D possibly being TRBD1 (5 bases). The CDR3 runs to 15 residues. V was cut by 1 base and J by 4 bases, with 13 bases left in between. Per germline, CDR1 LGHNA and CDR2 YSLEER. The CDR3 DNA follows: TGCGCCAGCAGCCAAGTTGGGGGGGGAAGCACTGAAGCTTTCTTT. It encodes CASSQVGGGSTEAFF.

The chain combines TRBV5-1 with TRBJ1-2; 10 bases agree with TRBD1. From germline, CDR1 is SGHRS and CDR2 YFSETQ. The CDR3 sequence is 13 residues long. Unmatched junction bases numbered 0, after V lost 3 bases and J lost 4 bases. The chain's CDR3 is CASSWDRGYGYTF. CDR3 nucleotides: TGCGCCAGCAGCTGGGACAGGGGCTATGGCTACACCTTC.

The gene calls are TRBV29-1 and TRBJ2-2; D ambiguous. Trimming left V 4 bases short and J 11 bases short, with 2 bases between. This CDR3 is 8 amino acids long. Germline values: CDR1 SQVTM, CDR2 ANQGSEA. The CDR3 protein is CSVGELFF. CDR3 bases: TGCAGCGTTGGCGAGCTGTTTTTT.